This T cell receptor (beta chain) was retrieved from a study of cytomegalovirus exposure and HLA in healthy donors. Overall study findings and caveats: When analyzed later, a missense DCLRE1C variant was found to be linked to TCR beta V- and J-gene trimming. TCR beta sequences reportedly predicted most subjects' HLA-A and HLA-B alleles accurately.

PCR amplification relied on 60 Vbeta primers (plus 13 Jbeta primers). Generated by immunoSEQ multiplex PCR, the TCRdb table keeps only in-frame clones and is missing some. The profile shows 150,000 to 200,000 clones, approximately 67% of them singletons. Note on this clone: The target antigen is unknown.

Between the trimmed V and J ends, which lost 5 bases and 0 bases, there was a span of 10 bases. This CDR3 has 14 amino acids. Germline V gives CDR1 SQVTM, CDR2 ANQGSEA. The sequenced sample was PBMCs. The chain carries TRBV29-1 and TRBJ1-4, with D uncertain. The source of this sequence is a woman aged 18-29 years in good health and CMV-seropositive. The CDR3 protein is CSVSTVATNEKLFF. CDR3 DNA: TGCAGCGTTTCCACAGTTGCAACTAATGAAAAACTGTTTTTT.